The 32 T cell receptor beta chains in this list originate from one sample, sequenced in a study of regulatory T cells in long-lasting Graves disease. Time point defined: newly diagnosed GD, antithyroid drugs for less than 3 months. RNA isolated from PBMCs was used to make the TCR library. Sequencing libraries for TCR beta were prepared with iRepertoire HTBI primers and Arm-PCR of CDR3 regions. Each CDR3 protein is one row after TCRdb ran MiXCR on the multiplex PCR reads. This sample yields fewer than 450,000 distinct CDR3 sequences, of which roughly 15% are seen a single time; about 8.2% belongs to the top ten. The same data also went into a second study, on T cells in Graves' hyperthyroidism and ophthalmopathy.

The starting material was peripheral blood mononuclear cells (PBMCs), obtained at new diagnosis, from a patient treated with antithyroid drugs. These receptors were collected from a woman between 40 and 55 years old with Graves disease.

This clonotype was counted between two and nine times. The chain carries TRBV28 and TRBJ1-2, with D uncertain. The CDR3 sequence is 13 residues long. Per the germline V gene, CDR1 is MDHEN and CDR2 is SYDVKM. The germline V and J ends were trimmed by 3 bases and 3 bases, with 8 bases remaining between them. CDR3 coding DNA: TGTGCCAGCAGTTTCGGCGACCACTATGGCTACACCTTC. This gives the protein CASSFGDHYGYTF.

CDR3 sequence reads: CASSDNRASNQPQHF. CDR3 nucleotides: TGTGCCAGCAGTGACAACAGGGCTAGCAATCAGCCCCAGCATTTT. The chain has TRBV6-2 or TRBV6-3 and TRBJ1-5; maybe TRBD1 (6 bases). V lost 5 bases to trimming and J lost 0 bases, with 11 bases between them. The germline CDR1 and CDR2 sequences are MNHEY and SVGEGT. The CDR3 has 15 amino acids.

This clonotype was counted many times. The rearrangement links TRBV7-9 to TRBJ1-2; D call uncertain. Between the trimmed V and J ends, which lost 2 bases and 5 bases, there was a span of 12 bases. This CDR3 comprises 14 residues. Germline values: CDR1 SEHNR, CDR2 FQNEAQ (reference sequence). The CDR3 DNA reads as TGTGCCAGCAGCTTAAGAGGCGCTCTTTATGGCTACACCTTC. Amino acid sequence: CASSLRGALYGYTF.

This clonotype has a single count. It is likely a read error: a sequence one base away is far more abundant. V is TRBV11-2 and J is TRBJ2-1; weak D call: TRBD2 (6 bases). V lost 5 bases, J lost 10 bases, and 18 bases lay in between. The CDR3 spans 14 residues. The germline CDR1 and CDR2 sequences are SGHAT and FQNNGV. The CDR3 DNA is TGTGCCAGCAGCATCGGAGGGATTAACTACGAGCAGTTCTTC. This translates into CASSIGGINYEQFF. The entire variable domain, with the rest obtained from reference TRBV11-2 and TRBJ2-1, is as follows: EAGVAQSPRYKIIEKRQSVAFWCNPISGHATLYWYQQILGQGPKLLIQFQNNGVVDDSQLPKDRFSAERLKGVDSTLKIQPAKLEDSAVYLCASSIGGINYEQFFGPGTRLTVL.

This clonotype was counted at least ten times. This sequence joins TRBV6-1 and TRBJ2-7, with 11 bases identical to TRBD1. Per germline, CDR1 MNHNS and CDR2 SASEGT. The CDR3 has 14 amino acids. V was clipped by 7 bases and J by 3 bases; unmatched bases: 5. The CDR3: CASIADRGHYEQYF. The DNA of the CDR3 is TGTGCCAGCATTGCGGACAGGGGGCACTACGAGCAGTACTTC.

This clonotype was recorded at least ten times. The chain is built from TRBV28 and TRBJ2-5; maybe TRBD2 (6 bases). With 5 bases removed from V and 5 bases from J, the gap between germline ends came to 18 bases. The CDR3 consists of 15 residues. The germline gives CDR1 MDHEN, CDR2 SYDVKM. CDR3 protein: CASSPPGGGGETQYF. The DNA of the CDR3 is TGTGCCAGCAGTCCCCCCGGGGGAGGTGGGGAGACCCAGTACTTC.

The chain has TRBV18 and TRBJ2-1; 11 bases fit TRBD2. Per the germline V gene, CDR1 is KGHSH and CDR2 is LQKENI. The CDR3 loop spans 15 amino acids. V shed 3 bases, J shed 10 bases, and the junction held 8 bases outside the gene matches. CDR3 in DNA: TGTGCCAGCTCACCCGGGACTAGCGGACCGGGGGAGCAGTTCTTC. As protein: CASSPGTSGPGEQFF. Drawing the rest from reference TRBV18 and TRBJ2-1, the complete variable domain is NAGVMQNPRHLVRRRGQEARLRCSPMKGHSHVYWYRQLPEEGLKFMVYLQKENIIDESGMPKERFSAEFPKEGPSILRIQQVVRGDSAAYFCASSPGTSGPGEQFFGPGTRLTVL.

This chain links TRBV5-1 with TRBJ2-3, with D possibly being TRBD1 (7 bases). Trimming took off 4 bases at V and 2 bases at J, with 11 bases between the two ends. Germline lookup yields CDR1 SGHRS and CDR2 YFSETQ. There are 14 residues in the CDR3. The CDR3 here is CASSAGQTTDTQYF. The CDR3 nucleotides read TGCGCCAGCAGCGCGGGACAGACCACAGATACGCAGTATTTT.

The CDR3 reads CASSQELGKRTQYF. CDR3 bases: TGCGCCAGCAGCCAAGAGCTGGGCAAGAGAACCCAGTACTTC. The chain is built from TRBV4-3 and TRBJ2-5; no definite D call. Trimming removed 0 bases at V and 8 bases at J, with 13 bases between. CDR1 LGHNA and CDR2 YSLEER come from the germline V gene. The CDR3 sequence is 14 residues long.

The rearrangement joins TRBV24-1 to TRBJ2-3, with D perhaps matching TRBD1 (6 bases). Germline V gene data show CDR1 as KGHDR and CDR2 as SFDVKD. CDR3 length: 16 residues. V was trimmed by 4 bases and J by 0 bases, leaving 13 bases between them. CDR3 coding DNA: TGTGCCACCAGTGACCTTGCAGGGGACAGCACAGATACGCAGTATTTT. Protein: CATSDLAGDSTDTQYF.

The sample holds many counts of this clonotype. The chain uses TRBV29-1 and TRBJ2-7; no clear D. From germline, CDR1 is SQVTM and CDR2 ANQGSEA. CDR3 length equals 14 residues. The V end was cut by 6 bases, the J end by 0 bases, with 15 bases between. The DNA for the CDR3 is TGCAGCGTCCAAAGGCAAATTAGCTCCTACGAGCAGTACTTC. The encoded protein is CSVQRQISSYEQYF.

This clonotype was found many times. The chain couples TRBV2 to TRBJ2-2, with D perhaps TRBD1 or TRBD2 (6 bases each). Germline V CDR1 and CDR2: SNHLY, FYNNEI. The V end lost 6 bases, the J end lost 7 bases, and 18 bases lay between the germline ends. The CDR3 loop spans 15 amino acids. The chain's CDR3 is CASSQGWRGGGELFF. CDR3 sequence (DNA): TGTGCCAGCAGCCAGGGGTGGAGGGGCGGCGGGGAGCTGTTTTTT.

With respect to this clonotype: A much bigger clone sits one base away, suggesting this may be a read error. The V and J genes are TRBV20-1 and TRBJ2-7; D tentatively fits TRBD1 or TRBD2 (5 bases each). The CDR3 length is 14 residues. Germline CDR1 reads DFQATT; CDR2 reads SNEGSKA (reference sequence). V lost 3 bases, J lost 8 bases, and 20 bases lay in between. CDR3 coding DNA: TGCAGTGCTAGTTCCCACAGGAGGATGGGCAAGCAGTACTTC. Its translation is CSASSHRRMGKQYF.

The chain joins TRBV28 to TRBJ1-1; D is ambiguous. V lost 4 bases, J lost 3 bases, and 12 bases lay in between. Germline assignment: CDR1 MDHEN and CDR2 SYDVKM. CDR3 length equals 14 residues. The CDR3, as DNA: TGTGCCAGCAGTTATGGTTCGGCGGACACTGAAGCTTTCTTT. It specifies CASSYGSADTEAFF.

This clonotype was picked up many times. This chain connects TRBV18 to TRBJ2-3, with D perhaps matching TRBD2 (5 bases). Trimming cost V 6 bases and J 4 bases, with 8 bases left between them. This CDR3 region has 12 residues. In germline, CDR1 is KGHSH, CDR2 LQKENI. CDR3 amino acids: CASSSEADTQYF. CDR3 DNA: TGTGCCAGCTCCTCGGAGGCAGATACGCAGTATTTT.

The chain recombines TRBV19 with TRBJ2-7; D unclear. This CDR3 region has 14 residues. Germline lookup yields CDR1 LNHDA and CDR2 SQIVND (reference sequence). The V end lost 6 bases, the J end lost 13 bases, and 25 bases lay between the germline ends. The CDR3 loop is CASSPSVGQAGCYF. DNA for the CDR3: TGTGCCAGTAGCCCCTCCGTGGGTCAAGCCGGTTGTTACTTC.

This clonotype appeared many times. The rearrangement joins TRBV28 to TRBJ2-7; D gene ambiguous. The V and J ends lost 10 bases and 6 bases respectively, with 19 bases between them. The germline gives CDR1 MDHEN, CDR2 SYDVKM. This CDR3 contains 13 residues. CDR3 bases: TGTGCCACCAAGACTGTGGACCTACGCGAGCAGTACTTC. Protein product: CATKTVDLREQYF. The full variable domain, with the rest looked up from reference TRBV28 and TRBJ2-7, is DVKVTQSSRYLVKRTGEKVFLECVQDMDHENMFWYRQDPGLGLRLIYFSYDVKMKEKGDIPEGYSVSREKKERFSLILESASTNQTSMYLCATKTVDLREQYFGPGTRLTVT.

This clonotype came up many times. This chain joins TRBV6-5 and TRBJ1-3; 9 nucleotides line up with TRBD1. Germline V gene data show CDR1 as MNHEY and CDR2 as SVGAGI. V trimming: 2 bases; J trimming: 4 bases; junction bases outside the gene matches: 6. The CDR3 is 16 amino acids. The CDR3 here is CASSYGRTGDGNTIYF. The CDR3 nucleotides are TGTGCCAGCAGTTACGGGAGGACAGGGGACGGAAACACCATATATTTT.

A remark on this clonotype: A much larger clone is a single base away; this may be a read error. V gene TRBV20-1 combines with J gene TRBJ2-3; no clear D. Germline V gives CDR1 DFQATT, CDR2 SNEGSKA (reference sequence). This CDR3 region has 13 residues. V shed 0 bases and J shed 5 bases, with 9 bases lying between them. Here the CDR3 reads CSARDFAIDTQYF. The DNA of the CDR3 is TGCAGTGCTAGAGATTTTGCTATAGATACGCAGTATTTT.

Many counts were recorded for this clonotype. V and J are TRBV4-2 and TRBJ2-7; 7 nucleotides match TRBD2. Trimming took 3 bases from V and 0 from J; bases not matched to a gene: 17. The CDR3 spans 19 residues. Germline V CDR1 and CDR2: LGHNA, YNFKEQ. DNA for the CDR3: TGTGCCAGCAGCCAGTCAAGTTTGACTTTTAGCGGGTCCTCCTACGAGCAGTACTTC. Residues: CASSQSSLTFSGSSYEQYF.

This clonotype was detected ten times or more. The V gene is TRBV28, the J gene TRBJ2-1; no clear D gene. Germline lookup yields CDR1 MDHEN and CDR2 SYDVKM. CDR3 size: 18 residues. The V end lost 2 bases, the J end lost 4 bases, and 21 bases lay between the germline ends. CDR3 sequence (DNA): TGTGCCAGCAGTTTAAGAGACGGCCGAACCTCGATATACAATGAGCAGTTCTTC. Translating gives CASSLRDGRTSIYNEQFF.

Ten or more counts support this clonotype. V gene TRBV20-1 combines with J gene TRBJ2-2; a weak D match, TRBD2 (6 bases). Germline V lookup: CDR1 DFQATT, CDR2 SNEGSKA (reference sequence). CDR3 length equals 13 residues. V gave up 7 bases and J gave up 1 base, with 10 bases separating them. The CDR3: CSVGGGNTGELFF. CDR3 coding DNA: TGCAGTGTGGGGGGAGGGAACACCGGGGAGCTGTTTTTT.

V usage is TRBV20-1 and J usage is TRBJ2-2, with TRBD2 identical over 11 bases. After removal of 7 bases from V and 7 bases from J, the junction contained 8 bases not matched to a gene. The CDR3 runs 14 residues. The germline CDR1 and CDR2 sequences are DFQATT and SNEGSKA (reference sequence). CDR3 in amino acids: CSGVAGGRIGELFF. As DNA, the CDR3 is TGCAGTGGGGTAGCGGGAGGGCGGATCGGGGAGCTGTTTTTT.

The chain links TRBV20-1 to TRBJ2-7; TRBD2 matches at 14 bases. Germline assignment: CDR1 DFQATT and CDR2 SNEGSKA (reference sequence). The CDR3 extends over 14 amino acids. Trimming cost V 5 bases and J 6 bases; bases outside gene matches: 6. The CDR3 is CSAGPTSGRGEQYF. The CDR3 DNA follows: TGCAGTGCTGGACCGACTAGCGGGAGGGGCGAGCAGTACTTC.

This clonotype was counted many times. V is TRBV7-8 and J is TRBJ2-7, with D tentatively TRBD2 (6 bases). Trimming took off 1 base at V and 3 bases at J, with 7 bases between the two ends. This CDR3 is built from 13 residues. The germline gives CDR1 SGHVS, CDR2 FQNEAQ. The CDR3 coding sequence is TGTGCCAGCAGCTTAGTGGAGGGCTACGAGCAGTACTTC. This encodes CASSLVEGYEQYF.

The chain joins TRBV15 to TRBJ1-5, with D possibly TRBD1 on 6 matching bases. The CDR3 covers 22 residues. From germline, CDR1 is LNHNV and CDR2 YYDKDF (reference sequence). Deletions cut 0 bases from V and 1 base from J, with 28 bases between. The CDR3 DNA is TGTGCCACCAGCAGAGATCGCCCGACACAGGGTTTTTTTTCCCAAAGCAATCAGCCCCAGCATTTT. Translated: CATSRDRPTQGFFSQSNQPQHF.

This clonotype was counted ten times or more. V usage is TRBV6-5 and J usage is TRBJ1-1, with a weak D call TRBD1 (5 bases). From germline, CDR1 is MNHEY and CDR2 SVGAGI. Deletions cut 0 bases from V and 9 bases from J, with 8 bases between. This CDR3 region has 12 residues. The chain's CDR3 is CASSYSGGKAFF. The CDR3, as DNA: TGTGCCAGCAGTTACTCCGGGGGTAAAGCTTTCTTT.

This clonotype was seen ten or more times. The CDR3, as DNA: TGTGCCAGCTCTCTAGCGGGAGGGTACACAGATACGCAGTATTTT. Encoded protein: CASSLAGGYTDTQYF. The rearrangement links TRBV19 to TRBJ2-3; 12 bases map to TRBD2. This CDR3 has 15 residues. V dropped 9 bases and J dropped 2; count of bases not matched to a gene: 6. The germline gives CDR1 LNHDA, CDR2 SQIVND (reference sequence).

In its sample, this clonotype was seen many times. The rearrangement uses TRBV12-3 or TRBV12-4 and TRBJ2-1, with TRBD2 matching 8 bases. The CDR3 extends over 18 amino acids. The trim removed 6 bases at V and 7 bases at J, leaving 20 bases unmatched. In nucleotides, the CDR3 is TGTGCCAGCAGACATCGACCCTTACTAGCGGAGTCTAAAAATGAGCAGTTCTTC. This translates into CASRHRPLLAESKNEQFF.

This clonotype occurred many times. The chain links TRBV20-1 to TRBJ2-3; a possible D gene is TRBD1 (6 bases). The V end lost 0 bases, the J end lost 1 base, and 14 bases lay between the germline ends. The germline V gene encodes CDR1 DFQATT and CDR2 SNEGSKA (reference sequence). The CDR3 extends over 16 amino acids. CDR3 region: CSARDVDRDGTDTQYF. The CDR3 nucleotides read TGCAGTGCTAGAGATGTGGACAGAGATGGCACAGATACGCAGTATTTT.

The table lists this clonotype with many counts. CDR3 DNA sequence: TGTGCCAGTAGTATCCGACTAGCGGGAGTCGCTAGCACAGATACGCAGTATTTT. Amino acids: CASSIRLAGVASTDTQYF. This chain uses TRBV19 with TRBJ2-3; 12 nucleotides line up with TRBD2. Losses at the gene ends were 3 bases for V and 0 bases for J; bases not matched to a gene: 7. Germline CDR1 and CDR2: LNHDA and SQIVND (reference sequence). This CDR3 has 18 residues.

In this sample, this clonotype turned up a few times. The junction shows a germline mismatch at one end, possibly a read error. The chain couples TRBV11-1 to TRBJ2-2; the D call may be TRBD1 or TRBD2 (5 bases each). This CDR3 is built from 16 residues. The germline V gene encodes CDR1 SGHAT and CDR2 FQDESV (reference sequence). The CDR3 is CASSQDWDLNTGELFF. The DNA for the CDR3 is TGCGCCAGCAGCCAAGATTGGGACCTGAACACCGGGGAGCTGTTTTTT.